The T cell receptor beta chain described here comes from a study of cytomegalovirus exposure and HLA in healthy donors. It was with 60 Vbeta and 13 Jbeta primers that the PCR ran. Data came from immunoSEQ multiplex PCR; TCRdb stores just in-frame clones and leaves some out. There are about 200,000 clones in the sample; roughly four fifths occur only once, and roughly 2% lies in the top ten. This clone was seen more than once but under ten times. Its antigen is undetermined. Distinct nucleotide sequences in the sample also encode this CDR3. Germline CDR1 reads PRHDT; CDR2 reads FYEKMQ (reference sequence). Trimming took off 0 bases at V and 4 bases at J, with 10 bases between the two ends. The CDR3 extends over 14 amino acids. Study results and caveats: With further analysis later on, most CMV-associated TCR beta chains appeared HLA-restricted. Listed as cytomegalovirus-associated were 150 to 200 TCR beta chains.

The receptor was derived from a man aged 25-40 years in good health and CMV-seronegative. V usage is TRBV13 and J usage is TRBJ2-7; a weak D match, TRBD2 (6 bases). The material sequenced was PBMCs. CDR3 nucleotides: TGTGCCAGCAGCTTAGGACTAGCAGTTTACGAGCAGTACTTC. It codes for CASSLGLAVYEQYF.